This T cell receptor beta chain stems from a study of siplizumab effects on memory and regulatory T cells. General study points: Roughly 80-97% of proliferating CD4+ or CD8+ clones lacked an assignable naive or memory phenotype. Naive T cells appeared more diverse than memory cells and seemed to be major alloresponse contributors.

Roughly 10^5 TCR templates were measured in each sample. The assay was immunoSEQ multiplex PCR, and TCRdb's table has in-frame clones only and misses some. The repertoire holds approximately 20,000 clones, with 44% as singletons. As described, mixed lymphocyte reaction cells underwent coculture at 37°C for a duration of roughly six days. A remark on this clone: No antigen is known for it.

Sequenced sample: CFSE-low (dividing) CD4+ T cells sorted from an allogeneic mixed lymphocyte reaction. The clonotype comes from a human donor in good health; the cells came from an allogeneic mixed lymphocyte reaction. Some clones in this sample may be carry-over from other donors' samples.

As DNA, the CDR3 is TGTGCCAGCAGCGTATTGGACAGGTACGAGCAGTACTTC. Its translation is CASSVLDRYEQYF. This chain links TRBV9 with TRBJ2-7, with TRBD1 identical over 7 bases. This CDR3 contains 13 residues. V was pared by 1 base and J by 4 bases, with 2 bases of the junction left unmatched. Germline V lookup: CDR1 SGDLS, CDR2 YYNGEE. The complete variable domain, with remaining parts taken from reference TRBV9 and TRBJ2-7, reads DSGVTQTPKHLITATGQRVTLRCSPRSGDLSVYWYQQSLDQGLQFLIQYYNGEERAKGNILERFSAQQFPDLHSELNLSSLELGDSALYFCASSVLDRYEQYFGPGTRLTVT.